The 7 T cell receptor beta chains given below trace back to one sample, sequenced in a study of T-cell memory formation after mild COVID-19. TCRdb used MiXCR to reprocess the 5' RACE reads, holding one entry per CDR3 protein. Of hundreds of thousands of distinct CDR3 sequences in the sample, roughly 20% are singletons; the top ten hold under 15%. The sample was PBMCs or a T cell subset sorted from them (not recorded which). These receptors were collected from an adult woman who had mild COVID-19 (a few samples of this study predate the infection). Cell type and time point are not known.

CDR3 residues: CSARAGGVGTGELFF. DNA of the CDR3: TGCAGTGCTAGGGCGGGAGGAGTGGGCACCGGGGAGCTGTTTTTT. The chain combines TRBV20-1 with TRBJ2-2, with 8 bases aligning to TRBD2. J lost 4 bases, V lost 3 bases, and 7 bases had no gene match. CDR3 length: 15 residues. CDR1 and CDR2 from the germline V gene are DFQATT and SNEGSKA (reference sequence).

There are many counts of this clonotype. The chain links TRBV20-1 to TRBJ1-5; a possible D gene is TRBD1 (6 bases). This CDR3 has 14 amino acids. Looked up from germline, CDR1 is DFQATT and CDR2 is SNEGSKA (reference sequence). Trimming left V 3 bases short and J 5 bases short, with 14 bases between. For the CDR3, the DNA is TGCAGTGCTAGTCCCTCAGGGGACTATCAGCCCCAGCATTTT. Residues: CSASPSGDYQPQHF.

This clonotype was found a few times. This sequence joins TRBV7-9 and TRBJ2-5; D is undetermined. V was cut by 3 bases and J by 0 bases, with 8 bases left in between. Germline CDR1 SEHNR, CDR2 FQNEAQ (reference sequence). The CDR3 covers 14 residues. The DNA of the CDR3 is TGTGCCAGCAGCTTTTATCAGGACCAAGAGACCCAGTACTTC. Residues: CASSFYQDQETQYF. Together with reference TRBV7-9 and TRBJ2-5, the CDR3 gives the full variable domain: DTGVSQNPRHKITKRGQNVTFRCDPISEHNRLYWYRQTLGQGPEFLTYFQNEAQLEKSRLLSDRFSAERPKGSFSTLEIQRTEQGDSAMYLCASSFYQDQETQYFGPGTRLLVL.

The rearrangement links TRBV5-1 to TRBJ2-1; a possible D gene is TRBD1 (6 bases). The CDR3 is 14 residues long. Germline CDR1 is SGHRS and CDR2 is YFSETQ. The V and J ends lost 1 base and 6 bases respectively, with 11 bases between them. In DNA form, the CDR3 reads TGCGCCAGCAGCTTGATCCAGGGGACCAATGAGCAGTTCTTC. Protein: CASSLIQGTNEQFF.

This clonotype has more than one count but fewer than ten. V and J are TRBV7-2 and TRBJ2-2; D unclear. V lost 5 bases and J 4 bases, leaving 17 bases between the germline ends. CDR3 length: 16 amino acids. The germline gives CDR1 SGHTA, CDR2 FQGNSA. CDR3 amino acids: CASSPLGVGGTGELFF. CDR3 in DNA: TGTGCCAGCAGCCCCCTGGGTGTGGGTGGCACCGGGGAGCTGTTTTTT.

Relative to its sample, this clonotype is medium-sized. The chain uses TRBV9 and TRBJ2-2; 9 bases align to TRBD1. V was pared by 3 bases and J by 0 bases, with 3 bases of the junction left unmatched. Germline V gives CDR1 SGDLS, CDR2 YYNGEE. This CDR3 has 16 residues. CDR3 nucleotide sequence: TGTGCCAGCAGCGGAGACAGGGGGACGAACACCGGGGAGCTGTTTTTT. It yields the protein CASSGDRGTNTGELFF.

This clonotype was observed a few times. The chain is built from TRBV12-3 or TRBV12-4 and TRBJ2-1; possibly TRBD1 for D (5 bases). V lost 0 bases, J lost 2 bases, and 11 bases lay in between. This CDR3 is built from 16 residues. CDR3 DNA: TGTGCCAGCAGTTTAGCGCAAGGGGTTACCTACAATGAGCAGTTCTTC. As protein: CASSLAQGVTYNEQFF.